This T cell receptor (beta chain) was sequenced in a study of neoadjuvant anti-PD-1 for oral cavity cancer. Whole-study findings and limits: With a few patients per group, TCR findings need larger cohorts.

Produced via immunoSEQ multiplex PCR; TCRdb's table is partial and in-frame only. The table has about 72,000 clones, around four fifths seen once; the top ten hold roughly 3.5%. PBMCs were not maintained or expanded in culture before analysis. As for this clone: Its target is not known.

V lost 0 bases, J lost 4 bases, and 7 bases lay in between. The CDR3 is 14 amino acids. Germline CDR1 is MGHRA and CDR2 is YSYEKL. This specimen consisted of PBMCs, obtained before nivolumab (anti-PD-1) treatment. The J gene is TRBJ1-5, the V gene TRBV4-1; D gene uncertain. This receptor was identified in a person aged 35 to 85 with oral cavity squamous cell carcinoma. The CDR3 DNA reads TGCGCCAGCAGCCAAGATAACAGAAATCAGCCCCAGCATTTT. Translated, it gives CASSQDNRNQPQHF.